This T cell receptor beta chain was recovered during a study of blood T cell repertoires in COVID-19. The wider study: Material from acute and convalescent COVID-19 was sourced from the United States, Italy and Spain. PBMCs, B-cell-depleted T cells, or T cells were the source of the cDNA or gDNA that made up the material.

Data came from immunoSEQ multiplex PCR; TCRdb stores just in-frame clones and leaves some out. The sample records 84,000 or so clones, 70% to 90% being singletons. The ends lost 2 bases at V and 6 bases at J; junction bases unmatched: 11. Germline-derived CDR1 and CDR2 are LGHNA and YSLEER. This CDR3 is 17 amino acids long. The sequenced material came from peripheral blood. This sequence was found in a woman aged 70-85 years with active or convalescent COVID-19. This rearrangement joins TRBV4-3 to TRBJ2-2; 8 nucleotides align to TRBD1. Written as DNA, the CDR3 is TGCGCCAGCAGCCAACAACCAACGGGACAGGCACCCGGGGAGCTGTTTTTT. Its protein is CASSQQPTGQAPGELFF.